These T cell receptor beta chains were read from a single sample in a study of blood T cell repertoires in COVID-19. TCRdb's copy holds only in-frame clones and misses some; the assay was immunoSEQ multiplex PCR. Of some 300,000 clones in the sample, 85% to 95% were seen once. Sequencing was carried out using PBMCs or T cells enriched from blood (not recorded which). These receptors all stem from a woman younger than 45 who had been exposed to COVID-19. Each CDR3 is given with its conserved first and last residue. Each record gives: J gene, V gene, D gene, CDR3 protein, CDR3 DNA. A D gene is named only where the DNA matches it firmly.

J gene: TRBJ1-1
V gene: TRBV5-4
D gene: TRBD1
CDR3 protein: CASSSHGQGGFMNTEAFF
CDR3 DNA: TGTGCCAGCAGCTCGCACGGACAGGGGGGATTTATGAACACTGAAGCTTTCTTT

J gene: TRBJ1-2
V gene: TRBV4-3
D gene: TRBD1
CDR3 protein: CASSQGSGTGGNTF
CDR3 DNA: TGCGCCAGCAGCCAAGGTTCCGGGACAGGTGGGAACACCTTC

J gene: TRBJ2-7
V gene: TRBV5-1
D gene: NA
CDR3 protein: CASNGEGQYEQYF
CDR3 DNA: TGCGCCAGCAATGGAGAAGGACAGTACGAGCAGTACTTC

J gene: TRBJ1-1
V gene: TRBV19
D gene: NA
CDR3 protein: CASSIGGGNTEAFF
CDR3 DNA: TGTGCCAGTAGTATAGGGGGAGGGAACACTGAAGCTTTCTTT

J gene: TRBJ1-1
V gene: TRBV14
D gene: NA
CDR3 protein: CASSQYPGGNTEAFF
CDR3 DNA: TGTGCCAGCAGCCAATATCCTGGGGGCAACACTGAAGCTTTCTTT

J gene: TRBJ2-3
V gene: TRBV30
D gene: NA
CDR3 protein: CAWSPIDTQYF
CDR3 DNA: TGTGCCTGGAGTCCTATAGATACGCAGTATTTT

J gene: TRBJ2-7
V gene: TRBV6-5
D gene: TRBD1
CDR3 protein: CASSIQGDEQYF
CDR3 DNA: TGTGCCAGCAGTATACAGGGGGACGAGCAGTACTTC

J gene: TRBJ2-5
V gene: TRBV2
D gene: NA
CDR3 protein: CASIWTGNQETQYF
CDR3 DNA: TGTGCCAGCATTTGGACTGGAAACCAAGAGACCCAGTACTTC

J gene: TRBJ1-3
V gene: TRBV30
D gene: NA
CDR3 protein: CAWSRSRLSSGNTIYF
CDR3 DNA: TGTGCCTGGAGCCGTTCGAGGCTTAGCTCTGGAAACACCATATATTTT

J gene: TRBJ1-4
V gene: TRBV3-1/TRBV3-2
D gene: TRBD1
CDR3 protein: CASSPQGASEKLFF
CDR3 DNA: TGTGCCAGCAGCCCACAGGGGGCGAGTGAAAAACTGTTTTTT